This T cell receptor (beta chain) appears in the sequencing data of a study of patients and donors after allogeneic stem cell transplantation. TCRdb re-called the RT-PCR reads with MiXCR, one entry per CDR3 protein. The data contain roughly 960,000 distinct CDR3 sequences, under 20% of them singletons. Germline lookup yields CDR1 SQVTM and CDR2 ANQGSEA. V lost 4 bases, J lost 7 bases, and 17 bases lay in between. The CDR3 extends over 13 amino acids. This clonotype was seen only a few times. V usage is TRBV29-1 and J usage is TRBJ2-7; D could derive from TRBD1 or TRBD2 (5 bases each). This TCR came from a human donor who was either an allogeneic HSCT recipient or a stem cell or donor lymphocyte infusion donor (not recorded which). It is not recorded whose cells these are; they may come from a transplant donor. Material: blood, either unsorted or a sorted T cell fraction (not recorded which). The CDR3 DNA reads TGCAGCGTTGCCGGGACGCAGGTTCCGGAGCAGTACTTC. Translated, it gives CSVAGTQVPEQYF.